What follows are 10 T cell receptor beta chains derived from one specimen sequenced in a study of blood T cells in healthy people across ages. Together with a sample-barcoded 5' primer, a J-beta primer mix was included in a second PCR lasting roughly 6 to 12 cycles. Using its own MiXCR run on the 5' RACE reads, TCRdb lists one record per CDR3 protein. Counted here are 800,000 to 950,000 distinct CDR3 sequences, roughly 43% occurring once; the ten biggest clones make up over 10%. Specimen: blood. These TCRs come from a man in his thirties or forties in good health.

This clonotype has only a few counts. This chain links TRBV24-1 with TRBJ1-5, with 9 bases matching TRBD1. Germline values: CDR1 KGHDR, CDR2 SFDVKD. V lost 2 bases, J lost 4 bases, and 8 bases stayed unmatched. The CDR3 sequence is 17 residues long. CDR3 nucleotides: TGTGCCACCAGTGATTCCCCGGGACAGGGACTGAATCAGCCCCAGCATTTT. Residues: CATSDSPGQGLNQPQHF.

This rearrangement joins TRBV6-2 or TRBV6-3 to TRBJ1-1; tentative D call: TRBD1 (5 bases). Trimming cost V 6 bases and J 1 base, with 18 bases left between them. The CDR3 spans 16 residues. Per the germline V gene, CDR1 is MNHEY and CDR2 is SVGEGT. The CDR3 loop is CASRLDRGPTNTEAFF. The CDR3 DNA is TGTGCCAGCAGACTCGACAGAGGACCAACGAACACTGAAGCTTTCTTT.

The chain employs TRBV7-2 and TRBJ2-4; 8 bases map to TRBD1. TRBJ2-7 explains the end of the DNA better; the J call may be wrong. The CDR3 spans 14 residues. Germline assignment: CDR1 SGHTA and CDR2 FQGNSA. The CDR3, as DNA: TGTGCCAGCAGGGGGACAGGTTCCACCTACGAGCAGTACTTC. This gives the protein CASRGTGSTYEQYF.

The chain carries TRBV15 and TRBJ2-3, with 12 bases that match TRBD2. The CDR3 has 16 amino acids. The germline V gene encodes CDR1 LNHNV and CDR2 YYDKDF (reference sequence). J gave up 6 bases and V 4 bases, and 8 bases lay outside the gene matches. CDR3 sequence reads: CATSIVTSGGWDTQYF. CDR3 nucleotide sequence: TGTGCCACCAGCATCGTAACTAGCGGGGGGTGGGATACGCAGTATTTT.

This clonotype showed up just a few times. J is TRBJ1-2 and V is TRBV7-9; TRBD1 might be the D (5 bases). From germline, CDR1 is SEHNR and CDR2 FQNEAQ (reference sequence). The CDR3 extends over 15 amino acids. V was pared by 5 bases and J by 0 bases, with 13 bases between. CDR3 amino acids: CASSNQGLPNYGYTF. The DNA of the CDR3 is TGTGCCAGCAGCAACCAGGGATTACCTAACTATGGCTACACCTTC.

The rearrangement uses TRBV20-1 and TRBJ2-7; TRBD1 might be the D (6 bases). From germline, CDR1 is DFQATT and CDR2 SNEGSKA (reference sequence). V was trimmed by 3 bases and J by 2 bases, leaving 14 bases between them. The CDR3 contains 14 residues. The CDR3 spells CSARGPGHPYEQYF. DNA of the CDR3: TGCAGTGCTAGGGGACCGGGACACCCCTACGAGCAGTACTTC.

This clonotype showed up just a few times. The chain employs TRBV7-2 and TRBJ2-4; 11 bases align to TRBD2. J gave up 2 bases and V 5 bases, and 11 bases lay outside the gene matches. This CDR3 is 18 amino acids long. Germline V CDR1 and CDR2: SGHTA, FQGNSA. The CDR3 loop reads CASSTLAGGPLTKNIQYF. CDR3 nucleotides: TGTGCCAGCAGCACTCTAGCGGGGGGCCCTCTGACCAAAAACATTCAGTACTTC.

The rearrangement links TRBV6-2 or TRBV6-3 to TRBJ2-3, with 9 bases lining up with TRBD2. The CDR3 consists of 13 residues. Trimming took 6 bases from V and 11 from J; bases not matched to a gene: 9. CDR1 MNHEY and CDR2 SVGEGT come from the germline V gene. CDR3 DNA: TGTGCCAGCAGAAGGACTAGCGTGGATGGGCAGTATTTT. This gives the protein CASRRTSVDGQYF.

The chain links TRBV4-2 to TRBJ2-1, with D unclear. With 5 bases removed from V and 0 bases from J, the gap between germline ends came to 11 bases. The CDR3 length is 15 residues. The V gene's germline CDR1 is LGHNA and CDR2 YNFKEQ. This CDR3 is CASSADWGSYNEQFF. As DNA, the CDR3 is TGTGCCAGCAGCGCAGACTGGGGCTCCTACAATGAGCAGTTCTTC.

The chain has TRBV9 and TRBJ2-5; D remains ambiguous. The CDR3 sequence is 16 residues long. Between the trimmed V and J ends, which lost 0 bases and 1 base, there was a span of 13 bases. From germline, CDR1 is SGDLS and CDR2 YYNGEE. The CDR3 region is CASSVGTRATQETQYF. The CDR3 coding sequence is TGTGCCAGCAGCGTAGGCACAAGGGCGACCCAAGAGACCCAGTACTTC.